The sequence of this T cell receptor (beta chain) was determined in a study of identical twins. General observations from the study: The study reached conclusions through statistical analysis that was cross-sectional, not following the same donors. Models underestimated TCR alpha sharing (out-of-frame) in monozygotic twins. A partial confounding effect on zero-insertion analyses could come from invariant MAIT and iNKT cells.

TCRdb redid the calling of the 5' RACE reads with MiXCR, one entry per CDR3 protein. The sample shows 1.5 million to 2 million distinct CDR3 sequences, more than 30% of them seen only once. In this sample, this clonotype turned up a few times. Its specificity is unknown. The CDR3 spans 15 residues. The V and J ends lost 6 bases and 6 bases, in that order; junction bases with no gene match: 7. Healthy Caucasians supplied all donations. Sequenced material: cord blood. The chain carries TRBV12-3 or TRBV12-4 and TRBJ2-3, with 12 bases lining up with TRBD2. This sequence originates from a newborn girl in good health. The CDR3 here is CASRLTSGGWDTQYF. The DNA of the CDR3 is TGTGCCAGCAGACTGACTAGCGGGGGTTGGGATACGCAGTATTTT.